This passage covers 7 T cell receptor beta chains from one sample sequenced in a study of OX40 agonist ivuxolimab in advanced cancers. The library was prepared using the immunoSEQ multiplex PCR assay. TCRdb took over this immuneACCESS table, retaining in-frame rearrangements with V and J assigned. Such tables are incomplete; in checked studies, under half of the missing clones stem from an unresolved V gene, and the remainder is unexplained. The sample table contains about 50,000 clones; only one count was recorded for about 81% of them. The ten top clones hold around 7% of the sample. Sequenced here: CD4+ or CD8+ T cells sorted from blood, sampled in a trial of the OX40 agonist ivuxolimab. Receptors originate from an adult with an advanced solid tumor such as melanoma, head and neck, liver or kidney cancer.

V gene TRBV4-3 combines with J gene TRBJ2-5; 9 nucleotides line up with TRBD2. The CDR3 loop spans 15 amino acids. V was clipped by 0 bases and J by 3 bases; unmatched bases: 2. Germline CDR1 LGHNA, CDR2 YSLEER. CDR3 sequence: CASSQERTSEETQYF. CDR3 in DNA: TGCGCCAGCAGCCAAGAGCGGACTAGCGAAGAGACCCAGTACTTC.

V and J are TRBV15 and TRBJ1-2, with 9 nucleotides matching TRBD1. The germline CDR1 and CDR2 sequences are LNHNV and YYDKDF (reference sequence). The V gene end was trimmed by 4 bases and the J gene end by 6 bases; junction bases not matched to a gene: 12. The CDR3 loop spans 16 amino acids. The CDR3 region has the DNA TGTGCCACCAGCACCACGCGGACAGGGGAGAATGATGGCTACACCTTC. Protein product: CATSTTRTGENDGYTF.

The chain is built from TRBV7-8 and TRBJ2-3; no definite D call. The CDR3 covers 12 residues. CDR1 and CDR2 from the germline V gene are SGHVS and FQNEAQ. V gave up 5 bases and J gave up 4 bases, with 7 bases separating them. The CDR3 is CASSLAPDTQYF. The CDR3, as DNA: TGTGCCAGCAGCCTGGCCCCAGATACGCAGTATTTT.

The CDR3 spells CASRQDRGTDTQYF. The CDR3, as DNA: TGTGCCAGCAGGCAGGACAGGGGTACAGATACGCAGTATTTT. The chain joins TRBV6-4 to TRBJ2-3, with 9 bases identical to TRBD1. The CDR3 loop spans 14 amino acids. With V trimmed by 6 bases and J by 3 bases, 4 bases remained unmatched. Germline V gene data show CDR1 as MRHNA and CDR2 as SNTAGT.

The J gene is TRBJ2-3, the V gene TRBV19, with 7 bases matching TRBD1. From germline, CDR1 is LNHDA and CDR2 SQIVND (reference sequence). J lost 2 bases, V lost 7 bases, and 3 bases had no gene match. The CDR3 has 13 residues. The DNA of the CDR3 is TGTGCCAGTAAGGGACAGACCACAGATACGCAGTATTTT. Translation: CASKGQTTDTQYF.

This clone turned up a few times. Other DNA sequences in this sample translate to the same CDR3. This chain connects TRBV4-3 to TRBJ2-5, with unresolved D. CDR3 length: 13 residues. Germline V gene lookup returns CDR1 LGHNA and CDR2 YSLEER. V gave up 0 bases and J gave up 0 bases, with 2 bases separating them. The CDR3 region has the DNA TGCGCCAGCAGCCAAGACTACCAAGAGACCCAGTACTTC. Its protein is CASSQDYQETQYF.

This chain joins TRBV6-1 and TRBJ1-2; TRBD1 is a possible D gene (6 bases). CDR3 length: 16 amino acids. Trimming removed 4 bases from V and 1 base from J, with 16 bases in between. CDR1 and CDR2 from the germline V gene are MNHNS and SASEGT. CDR3 sequence reads: CASSGSGTPVNYGYTF. CDR3 DNA: TGTGCCAGCAGTGGGTCTGGGACACCCGTTAACTATGGCTACACCTTC.